One and the same sample provided the 28 T cell receptor beta chains below, sequenced in a study of blood T cell repertoires in COVID-19. This table comes from immunoSEQ multiplex PCR, and its TCRdb copy is limited to in-frame clones, with some not included. The table includes 80,000 or so clones, approximately 89% detected once. Sequenced input: peripheral blood. The receptors stem from a man in his forties or fifties with acute or convalescent COVID-19.

The V and J genes are TRBV30 and TRBJ2-1, with no clear D. The germline gives CDR1 GTSNPN, CDR2 SVGIG (reference sequence). CDR3 length: 14 amino acids. Trimming left V 0 bases short and J 3 bases short, with 9 bases between. CDR3 amino acids: CAWSVDSGYNEQFF. In DNA, the CDR3 is TGTGCCTGGAGTGTAGATTCGGGCTACAATGAGCAGTTCTTC.

The V gene is TRBV4-1, the J gene TRBJ2-1; 13 bases map to TRBD2. In germline, CDR1 is MGHRA, CDR2 YSYEKL. Trimming at V came to 4 bases and at J to 2 bases, leaving 5 bases not matched to a gene. The CDR3 runs to 17 residues. CDR3 nucleotide sequence: TGCGCCAGCAGCCCTACTAGCGGGGGGGGCCCCTACAATGAGCAGTTCTTC. It yields the protein CASSPTSGGGPYNEQFF.

The table lists this clone with a few counts. The V call is TRBV19, the J call TRBJ1-6, with D possibly matching TRBD1 (5 bases). The CDR3 sequence is 16 residues long. Germline CDR1 and CDR2: LNHDA and SQIVND (reference sequence). Trimming removed 7 bases from V and 7 bases from J, with 20 bases in between. As DNA, the CDR3 is TGTGCCAGTAACTCCCCATTCAGGGTGTTGAATTCACCCCTCCACTTT. Residues: CASNSPFRVLNSPLHF.

V gene TRBV28 combines with J gene TRBJ2-1; D is possibly TRBD2 (7 bases). The CDR3 covers 14 residues. Germline CDR1 reads MDHEN; CDR2 reads SYDVKM. V was pared by 10 bases and J by 3 bases, with 16 bases between. The CDR3 DNA reads TGTGCCACCGGACTAGTAGGGGGCTACAATGAGCAGTTCTTC. This codes for CATGLVGGYNEQFF.

CDR3 nucleotides: TGTGCCAGTAGTGGGACAGATTTTCAGCCCCAGCATTTT. It specifies CASSGTDFQPQHF. V and J are TRBV19 and TRBJ1-5, with 7 bases matching TRBD1. V lost 5 bases, J lost 6 bases, and 4 bases stayed unmatched. Germline lookup yields CDR1 LNHDA and CDR2 SQIVND (reference sequence). There are 13 residues in the CDR3.

The rearrangement uses TRBV2 and TRBJ1-4, with 7 bases matching TRBD1. Trimming removed 6 bases from V and 4 bases from J; junction bases left unmatched: 5. This CDR3 is 14 amino acids long. Germline values: CDR1 SNHLY, CDR2 FYNNEI. The CDR3 region is CASSRDSLNEKLFF. The DNA for the CDR3 is TGTGCCAGCAGCCGGGACAGCCTTAATGAAAAACTGTTTTTT.

The chain recombines TRBV2 with TRBJ1-1; TRBD1 is a possible D gene (6 bases). This CDR3 is 15 amino acids long. Trimming removed 3 bases from V and 1 base from J, with 12 bases in between. Germline lookup yields CDR1 SNHLY and CDR2 FYNNEI. The CDR3 DNA follows: TGTGCCAGCAGTGACTCGGGGGGGCCGAACACTGAAGCTTTCTTT. It yields the protein CASSDSGGPNTEAFF.

The CDR3 spells CASRPHGTSRYNEQFF. DNA for the CDR3: TGTGCCAGCAGGCCTCACGGGACTAGCCGATACAATGAGCAGTTCTTC. The chain joins TRBV6-2 or TRBV6-3 to TRBJ2-1, with 9 bases aligning to TRBD2. From germline, CDR1 is MNHEY and CDR2 SVGEGT. The CDR3 has 16 amino acids. V trimming: 6 bases; J trimming: 4 bases; junction bases outside the gene matches: 10.

The chain joins TRBV5-1 to TRBJ2-1; 10 bases align to TRBD2. CDR1 SGHRS and CDR2 YFSETQ come from the germline V gene. The CDR3 consists of 15 residues. Unmatched junction bases numbered 5, after V lost 1 base and J lost 7 bases. CDR3: CASSLLAGGKNEQFF. CDR3 DNA: TGCGCCAGCAGCTTGTTAGCGGGAGGAAAGAATGAGCAGTTCTTC.

The genes are TRBV5-1 and TRBJ2-7, with D perhaps TRBD2 (5 bases). The V gene's germline CDR1 is SGHRS and CDR2 YFSETQ. Trimming removed 0 bases at V and 3 bases at J, with 13 bases between. The CDR3 has 15 residues. CDR3: CASSLGPRDIYEQYF. Here the CDR3 DNA reads TGCGCCAGCAGCTTGGGGCCCCGGGATATCTACGAGCAGTACTTC.

The rearrangement uses TRBV28 and TRBJ2-7; D is unresolved. Germline CDR1 and CDR2: MDHEN and SYDVKM. V lost 5 bases to trimming and J lost 7 bases, with 21 bases between them. CDR3 length equals 15 residues. In DNA, the CDR3 is TGTGCCAGCAGTCCGACAACCAACTCTTTTTTGGAGCAGTACTTC. Translating it yields CASSPTTNSFLEQYF.

This clone was observed a few times. The chain joins TRBV28 to TRBJ1-1, with 10 bases lining up with TRBD1. V lost 5 bases and J lost 3; bases outside the gene matches: 9. From germline, CDR1 is MDHEN and CDR2 SYDVKM. This CDR3 region has 16 residues. The chain's CDR3 is CASSLPGTGADTEAFF. The DNA for the CDR3 is TGTGCCAGCAGTCTACCCGGGACAGGGGCTGACACTGAAGCTTTCTTT.

The V and J genes are TRBV19 and TRBJ1-4; 9 bases agree with TRBD1. The CDR3 is made up of 15 amino acids. CDR1 is LNHDA and CDR2 is SQIVND in the germline V gene (reference sequence). J gave up 6 bases and V 6 bases, and 8 bases lay outside the gene matches. The CDR3 region has the DNA TGTGCCAGTAGCCCGATGAGACAGGGGGATGAAAAACTGTTTTTT. Its translation: CASSPMRQGDEKLFF.

The rearrangement joins TRBV7-9 to TRBJ2-1, with 12 bases lining up with TRBD2. The CDR3 covers 17 residues. Germline values: CDR1 SEHNR, CDR2 FQNEAQ (reference sequence). Unmatched junction bases numbered 10, after V lost 0 bases and J lost 10 bases. For the CDR3, the DNA is TGTGCCAGCAGCTTAGCCGCGGTGCTAGCGGGGGGGCAAGAGCAGTTCTTC. Amino acids: CASSLAAVLAGGQEQFF. The full variable domain, in which reference TRBV7-9 and TRBJ2-1 provide the parts outside the CDR3, is DTGVSQNPRHKITKRGQNVTFRCDPISEHNRLYWYRQTLGQGPEFLTYFQNEAQLEKSRLLSDRFSAERPKGSFSTLEIQRTEQGDSAMYLCASSLAAVLAGGQEQFFGPGTRLTVL.

The chain uses TRBV19 and TRBJ1-2; 11 bases fit TRBD1. V gave up 3 bases and J gave up 2 bases; unmatched junction bases: 2. The CDR3 is made up of 15 amino acids. The germline V gene has CDR1 LNHDA and CDR2 SQIVND (reference sequence). The DNA of the CDR3 is TGTGCCAGTAGTATGGGGACAGGGGGGAACTATGGCTACACCTTC. Translation gives CASSMGTGGNYGYTF. Full variable domain (missing parts from reference TRBV19 and TRBJ1-2): DGGITQSPKYLFRKEGQNVTLSCEQNLNHDAMYWYRQDPGQGLRLIYYSQIVNDFQKGDIAEGYSVSREKKESFPLTVTSAQKNPTAFYLCASSMGTGGNYGYTFGSGTRLTVV.

The genes are TRBV2 and TRBJ1-3; D unclear. There are 15 residues in the CDR3. Germline values: CDR1 SNHLY, CDR2 FYNNEI. V lost 4 bases to trimming and J lost 0 bases, with 10 bases between them. This chain's CDR3 is CASSVSGSSGNTIYF. CDR3 DNA: TGTGCCAGCAGTGTGTCGGGGAGCTCTGGAAACACCATATATTTT.

The rearrangement joins TRBV9 to TRBJ2-1; no reliable D call. Germline lookup yields CDR1 SGDLS and CDR2 YYNGEE. Trimming cost V 0 bases and J 7 bases, with 5 bases left between them. The CDR3 is 12 amino acids. The CDR3 region is CASSVELNEQFF. The CDR3, as DNA: TGTGCCAGCAGCGTAGAGCTGAATGAGCAGTTCTTC.

This clone was seen once. The chain joins TRBV14 to TRBJ2-7; tentatively, D is TRBD2 (5 bases). CDR1 and CDR2 from the germline V gene are SGHDN and FVKESK. The ends were cut back, 6 bases at V and 0 bases at J, with 12 bases in the middle. CDR3 length: 14 residues. CDR3 residues: CASSQREGSYEQYF. The CDR3 DNA reads as TGTGCCAGCAGTCAACGGGAAGGCTCCTACGAGCAGTACTTC.

This clone was counted a single time. The chain is built from TRBV12-3 or TRBV12-4 and TRBJ2-3; D is undetermined. The CDR3 consists of 12 residues. The V end was cut by 5 bases, the J end by 2 bases, with 5 bases between. The CDR3 here is CASSGVTDTQYF. The CDR3 coding sequence is TGTGCCAGCAGTGGAGTCACAGATACGCAGTATTTT.

The gene calls are TRBV12-3 or TRBV12-4 and TRBJ2-7; a weak D match, TRBD2 (5 bases). The CDR3 has 13 amino acids. Trimming stripped 2 bases from V and 6 bases from J, with 11 bases between. CDR3 sequence reads: CASSLSRGSEQYV. DNA for the CDR3: TGTGCCAGCAGTTTATCACGGGGTTCCGAGCAGTACGTC.

This chain connects TRBV11-3 to TRBJ1-1, with D unresolved. CDR1 and CDR2 (germline): SGHNT, YENEEA. V lost 0 bases and J 8 bases, leaving 10 bases between the germline ends. The CDR3 has 13 amino acids. The CDR3 region is CASSLDPRNEAFF. The DNA for the CDR3 is TGTGCCAGCAGCTTAGATCCGAGGAACGAAGCTTTCTTT.

The J gene is TRBJ1-2, the V gene TRBV6-5, with 8 bases aligning to TRBD1. The trim removed 8 bases at V and 5 bases at J, leaving 13 bases unmatched. The CDR3 sequence is 15 residues long. The V gene's germline CDR1 is MNHEY and CDR2 SVGAGI. The CDR3 DNA reads TGTGCCAGCTCTCCCCCCGGACAGGGACGGTATGGCTACACCTTC. Translating gives CASSPPGQGRYGYTF.

The count of this clone is one. The chain has TRBV9 and TRBJ2-5, with unresolved D. The CDR3 covers 14 residues. The V and J ends lost 0 bases and 4 bases respectively, with 10 bases between them. Per the germline V gene, CDR1 is SGDLS and CDR2 is YYNGEE. CDR3 region: CASSVEALGETQYF. In DNA, the CDR3 is TGTGCCAGCAGCGTAGAGGCCCTAGGAGAGACCCAGTACTTC. Variable domain in full (rest from reference TRBV9 and TRBJ2-5): DSGVTQTPKHLITATGQRVTLRCSPRSGDLSVYWYQQSLDQGLQFLIQYYNGEERAKGNILERFSAQQFPDLHSELNLSSLELGDSALYFCASSVEALGETQYFGPGTRLLVL.

This chain connects TRBV2 to TRBJ1-5; D might be TRBD1 (5 bases). Trimming pared 6 bases from V and 1 base from J, leaving 16 bases between. There are 16 residues in the CDR3. Germline V gives CDR1 SNHLY, CDR2 FYNNEI. The CDR3 sequence: CASRGTGNLSNQPQHF. The CDR3 bases are TGTGCCAGCAGGGGCACAGGTAATCTAAGCAATCAGCCCCAGCATTTT.

The gene calls are TRBV7-2 and TRBJ1-6, with D maybe TRBD1 (5 bases). The CDR3 extends over 13 amino acids. Looked up from germline, CDR1 is SGHTA and CDR2 is FQGNSA. V gave up 3 bases and J gave up 8 bases, with 8 bases separating them. The CDR3 protein is CASSFRTYSPLHF. The CDR3 DNA follows: TGTGCCAGCAGCTTCAGGACATATTCACCCCTCCACTTT.

This clone has a handful of counts. The same CDR3 is also encoded by other DNA sequences in this sample. The J gene is TRBJ2-2, the V gene TRBV7-9, with 7 positions matching TRBD2. Germline V gene lookup returns CDR1 SEHNR and CDR2 FQNEAQ (reference sequence). The CDR3 contains 15 residues. Trimming took 2 bases from V and 6 from J; bases not matched to a gene: 6. CDR3 loop: CASSLLAGEAGELFF. The CDR3 DNA sequence: TGTGCCAGCAGCTTATTAGCGGGTGAGGCCGGGGAGCTGTTTTTT.

This sequence joins TRBV11-2 and TRBJ2-4, with TRBD1 matching 9 bases. The CDR3 extends over 16 amino acids. Germline CDR1 is SGHAT and CDR2 is FQNNGV. V lost 5 bases and J lost 1; bases outside the gene matches: 6. The DNA of the CDR3 is TGTGCCAGCAGCCAGACAGGGGGATGGGCCAAAAACATTCAGTACTTC. Protein sequence: CASSQTGGWAKNIQYF.

In nucleotides, the CDR3 is TGTGCCAGCAGCCCAAACCTCCAGCTAGCGGGGGACTACAATGAGCAGTTCTTC. Encoded protein: CASSPNLQLAGDYNEQFF. The V gene is TRBV7-8, the J gene TRBJ2-1; 10 bases align to TRBD2. J was trimmed by 3 bases and V by 5 bases; bases with no gene match: 13. Germline lookup yields CDR1 SGHVS and CDR2 FQNEAQ. This CDR3 has 18 amino acids.